This T cell receptor (beta chain) was captured in a study of cytomegalovirus exposure and HLA in healthy donors. Looking at the study overall: Findings of an earlier analysis included about 120 million unique TCR beta sequences from 190 million or so T cells.

PCR primers comprised 60 Vbeta and 13 Jbeta primers. The assay was immunoSEQ multiplex PCR, and TCRdb's table has in-frame clones only and misses some. The sample includes about 130,000 clones, 80% to 90% of them seen just once. With V trimmed by 4 bases and J by 7 bases, 4 bases remained unmatched. CDR3 length: 14 residues. Germline V CDR1 and CDR2: MNHNS, SASEGT. Sequencing was performed on PBMCs. The chain couples TRBV6-1 to TRBJ1-2, with 12 positions matching TRBD1. This receptor was identified in a woman aged 35 to 49 in good health and CMV-seropositive. The CDR3 DNA follows: TGTGCCAGCAGTGTGGGACAGGGGGCGCGTGGCTACACCTTC. Residues: CASSVGQGARGYTF.